What follows are 8 T cell receptor beta chains derived from one specimen sequenced in a study of T cell responses to AZD1222 COVID-19 vaccine (TCRdb year 2021). The sample's time point label is to be understood as: baseline before first vaccination. The treatment or condition label here, explained by the study, means: meningococcal conjugate vaccine given as trial control. The library was built by means of the immunoSEQ multiplex PCR assay. Drawn from immuneACCESS, this table holds only the in-frame rearrangements with V and J called that TCRdb kept. Clones are partly lost; checked studies trace under half to an unresolved V gene and leave the rest unexplained. This sample has about 190,000 clones in its table, and over 70% of those were observed once. About 2.5% of the sample comes from the top ten. This material consisted of peripheral blood, taken on day 0 of MenACWY control vaccination. The receptors shown here come from an adult in good health.

The chain has TRBV5-1 and TRBJ2-1; 16 bases line up with TRBD2. CDR3 length equals 16 residues. Per the germline V gene, CDR1 is SGHRS and CDR2 is YFSETQ. The ends lost 3 bases at V and 7 bases at J; junction bases unmatched: 4. The CDR3 is CASSSGLAGGPNEQFF. CDR3 DNA sequence: TGCGCCAGCAGCTCGGGACTAGCGGGGGGGCCGAATGAGCAGTTCTTC.

The rearrangement links TRBV9 to TRBJ1-1; a weak D match, TRBD1 (5 bases). The germline V and J ends were trimmed by 3 bases and 1 base, with 16 bases remaining between them. The CDR3 runs 16 residues. Germline values: CDR1 SGDLS, CDR2 YYNGEE. Here the CDR3 DNA reads TGTGCCAGCAGCGCCGGTTCTAGCAGGGCGAACACTGAAGCTTTCTTT. It is translated as CASSAGSSRANTEAFF. The full variable domain, rest sourced from reference TRBV9 and TRBJ1-1, is DSGVTQTPKHLITATGQRVTLRCSPRSGDLSVYWYQQSLDQGLQFLIQYYNGEERAKGNILERFSAQQFPDLHSELNLSSLELGDSALYFCASSAGSSRANTEAFFGQGTRLTVV.

The rearrangement uses TRBV5-6 and TRBJ1-1; D is unclear. V lost 4 bases, J lost 1 base, and 8 bases lay in between. Germline V gene data show CDR1 as SGHDT and CDR2 as YYEEEE. The CDR3 is made up of 13 amino acids. The DNA for the CDR3 is TGTGCCAGCAGCCCGTCAGGGAACACTGAAGCTTTCTTT. This codes for CASSPSGNTEAFF.

The chain is built from TRBV5-4 and TRBJ2-2; D ambiguous. This CDR3 region has 14 residues. CDR1 and CDR2 (germline): SGHNT, YYREEE (reference sequence). Trimming cost V 4 bases and J 3 bases, with 10 bases left between them. CDR3 sequence reads: CASSIDSYTGELFF. CDR3 in DNA: TGTGCCAGCAGCATTGACTCTTACACCGGGGAGCTGTTTTTT.

The chain recombines TRBV2 with TRBJ2-3, with D maybe TRBD2 (6 bases). The V gene's germline CDR1 is SNHLY and CDR2 FYNNEI. This CDR3 is built from 13 residues. Trimming left V 5 bases short and J 6 bases short, with 12 bases between. CDR3 sequence: CASSLAGTDTQYF. The CDR3 bases are TGTGCCAGCAGTCTTGCGGGAACTGATACGCAGTATTTT.

Worth noting for this clone: Different DNA sequences within this sample yield the same CDR3. The chain joins TRBV2 to TRBJ2-7, with D perhaps TRBD1 (5 bases). CDR3 length: 12 residues. V shed 5 bases and J shed 6 bases, with 11 bases lying between them. The germline V gene has CDR1 SNHLY and CDR2 FYNNEI. The CDR3 spells CASSLQGSEQYF. The CDR3 DNA is TGTGCCAGCAGTCTCCAGGGCTCCGAGCAGTACTTC.

The chain joins TRBV4-3 to TRBJ2-7, with 8 bases identical to TRBD2. This CDR3 contains 15 residues. CDR1 LGHNA and CDR2 YSLEER come from the germline V gene. Unmatched junction bases numbered 4, after V lost 1 base and J lost 2 bases. In nucleotides, the CDR3 is TGCGCCAGCAGCCAAGTCGGGGGGGGTGCCTACGAGCAGTACTTC. This encodes CASSQVGGGAYEQYF.

The genes are TRBV7-3 and TRBJ2-1; D unclear. V was pared by 4 bases and J by 7 bases, with 20 bases between. Germline V CDR1 and CDR2: SGHTA, FQGTGA. This CDR3 is 16 amino acids long. In nucleotides, the CDR3 is TGTGCCAGCAGCTCGATCCCGTCTCTCCGTCGGAATGAGCAGTTCTTC. Its translation: CASSSIPSLRRNEQFF.